This passage covers 32 T cell receptor beta chains from one sample sequenced in a study of blood T cell repertoires in COVID-19. The repertoire was sequenced with immunoSEQ multiplex PCR; TCRdb's copy has only in-frame clones and lacks some. The top ten clones hold 1.1% of a sample with over 100,000 clones, 80% to 90% of them seen once. Sequencing used peripheral blood. The source is a human donor in a cohort sampled during active COVID-19.

The V and J genes are TRBV5-6 and TRBJ2-6; tentatively, D is TRBD2 (5 bases). The CDR3 has 15 residues. Trimming shortened V by 6 bases and J by 0 bases, and 10 bases separated the two germline ends. CDR1 and CDR2 from the germline V gene are SGHDT and YYEEEE. CDR3: CASKMTTSGANVLTF. The DNA of the CDR3 is TGTGCCAGCAAAATGACTACCTCTGGGGCCAACGTCCTGACTTTC.

This chain uses TRBV5-5 with TRBJ2-7; D is perhaps TRBD2 (5 bases). The CDR3 extends over 14 amino acids. The germline CDR1 and CDR2 sequences are SGHKS and YYEKEE (reference sequence). V dropped 3 bases and J dropped 3 bases, with 13 bases sitting between them. In nucleotides, the CDR3 is TGTGCCAGCAGCTGGACTGCCGGAGTCTACGAGCAGTACTTC. It codes for CASSWTAGVYEQYF.

The chain carries TRBV28 and TRBJ2-7, with 7 bases identical to TRBD2. Germline V gene sequence: CDR1 MDHEN, CDR2 SYDVKM. The CDR3 has 15 amino acids. With 5 bases clipped from V and 1 base from J, the junction kept 8 bases outside the gene matches. This CDR3 is CASSPGGGRSYEQYF. The CDR3 DNA sequence: TGTGCCAGCAGTCCCGGGGGAGGGCGGTCCTACGAGCAGTACTTC. The variable domain in full, with the rest retrieved from reference TRBV28 and TRBJ2-7, is DVKVTQSSRYLVKRTGEKVFLECVQDMDHENMFWYRQDPGLGLRLIYFSYDVKMKEKGDIPEGYSVSREKKERFSLILESASTNQTSMYLCASSPGGGRSYEQYFGPGTRLTVT.

This clone was seen a handful of times. The chain has TRBV2 and TRBJ2-7; TRBD2 matches 10 bases. Germline-derived CDR1 and CDR2 are SNHLY and FYNNEI. V dropped 3 bases and J dropped 5; count of bases not matched to a gene: 4. This CDR3 spans 14 amino acids. In nucleotides, the CDR3 is TGTGCCAGCAGTGAGGGACTAGCGTCCAACGAGCAGTACTTC. It translates to CASSEGLASNEQYF.

The chain recombines TRBV2 with TRBJ1-4; 11 bases are a match to TRBD1. The CDR3 has 13 residues. In germline, CDR1 is SNHLY, CDR2 FYNNEI. The ends lost 6 bases at V and 14 bases at J; junction bases unmatched: 8. The CDR3 sequence is CASRWTGGAVLFF. CDR3 sequence (DNA): TGTGCCAGCAGATGGACAGGGGGCGCAGTCCTGTTTTTT.

V gene TRBV5-8 combines with J gene TRBJ2-1, with TRBD2 matching 10 bases. V was pared by 1 base and J by 0 bases, with 4 bases of the junction left unmatched. Germline-derived CDR1 and CDR2 are SGHTS and YDEGEE. This CDR3 is built from 17 residues. CDR3 sequence: CASSLLSSGSSYNEQFF. In DNA form, the CDR3 reads TGTGCCAGCAGCTTGCTGTCTAGCGGGAGCTCCTACAATGAGCAGTTCTTC.

The chain uses TRBV19 and TRBJ2-1, with D possibly being TRBD2 (6 bases). The CDR3 runs to 13 residues. CDR1 is LNHDA and CDR2 is SQIVND in the germline V gene (reference sequence). Here the CDR3 DNA reads TGTGCAAGTGCCGGGGGACCCTACAATGAGCAGTTCTTC. This sequence encodes CASAGGPYNEQFF.

V usage is TRBV10-3 and J usage is TRBJ1-1, with D possibly being TRBD1 (6 bases). Germline CDR1 and CDR2: ENHRY and SYGVKD. The CDR3 covers 12 residues. V lost 7 bases and J lost 7, with 13 bases in between. The CDR3 coding sequence is TGTGCCATCATGGGGGGGCGCGGTGAAGCTTTCTTT. Amino acid sequence: CAIMGGRGEAFF.

The chain combines TRBV24-1 with TRBJ2-3; D may be TRBD2 (5 bases). Trimming stripped 4 bases from V and 6 bases from J, with 19 bases between. The CDR3 contains 16 residues. Germline assignment: CDR1 KGHDR and CDR2 SFDVKD. The CDR3 DNA reads as TGTGCCACCAGTGACCCCGGGATTGTCCCCATGGATACGCAGTATTTT. Residues: CATSDPGIVPMDTQYF.

This clone came up a few times. V usage is TRBV7-9 and J usage is TRBJ1-6, with 8 bases that match TRBD1. Germline CDR1 reads SEHNR; CDR2 reads FQNEAQ (reference sequence). V trimming: 2 bases; J trimming: 9 bases; junction bases outside the gene matches: 6. The CDR3 length is 15 residues. The CDR3, as DNA: TGTGCCAGCAGCTTAACGAGACAGGGGACTTCACCCCTCCACTTT. Protein product: CASSLTRQGTSPLHF.

V gene TRBV12-3 or TRBV12-4 combines with J gene TRBJ2-7; 7 bases map to TRBD2. The CDR3 has 13 amino acids. The J segment lost 7 bases and the V segment lost 6 bases, leaving 9 bases of the junction unmatched. CDR3 bases: TGTGCCAGCAGCCCACCCGGGGGGAGTGAGCAGTACTTC. Protein sequence: CASSPPGGSEQYF.

The chain combines TRBV9 with TRBJ2-3, with 8 nucleotides matching TRBD2. Germline assignment: CDR1 SGDLS and CDR2 YYNGEE. The trim removed 4 bases at V and 3 bases at J, leaving 4 bases unmatched. The CDR3 has 14 amino acids. The CDR3 sequence: CASSSGTRTDTQYF. The CDR3 coding sequence is TGTGCCAGCAGCAGCGGGACTAGAACAGATACGCAGTATTTT.

The sample holds one count of this clone. The chain joins TRBV5-1 to TRBJ2-1; TRBD1 matches at 8 bases. The V gene's germline CDR1 is SGHRS and CDR2 YFSETQ. Germline trimming cut 0 bases from V and 2 bases from J; bases unmatched to any gene: 1. The CDR3 sequence is 15 residues long. This chain's CDR3 is CASSLGDRPYNEQFF. The CDR3 nucleotides read TGCGCCAGCAGCTTGGGGGACAGGCCCTACAATGAGCAGTTCTTC.

The rearrangement uses TRBV28 and TRBJ1-4; D is unresolved. The CDR3 is 15 residues long. Germline CDR1 MDHEN, CDR2 SYDVKM. V gave up 4 bases and J gave up 4 bases, with 13 bases separating them. The CDR3 coding sequence is TGTGCCAGCAGTTCTCCGGGTCGAGTTAATGAAAAACTGTTTTTT. Translating gives CASSSPGRVNEKLFF.

Comment on this clone: A junction boundary mismatches the germline segment, possibly from a read error. The chain is built from TRBV7-8 and TRBJ2-5, with D possibly matching TRBD2 (5 bases). CDR1 and CDR2 from the germline V gene are SGHVS and FQNEAQ. The CDR3 loop spans 14 amino acids. CDR3 in amino acids: CASSLARPGETQYF. The DNA of the CDR3 is TGTGCCAGCAGCCTAGCCCGTCCGGGGGAGACCCAGTACTTC.

This chain uses TRBV6-2 or TRBV6-3 with TRBJ1-1, with a weak D call TRBD1 (5 bases). The V end was cut by 5 bases, the J end by 0 bases, with 16 bases between. Germline V gene data show CDR1 as MNHEY and CDR2 as SVGEGT. CDR3 length equals 16 residues. The DNA of the CDR3 is TGTGCCAGCAGTAACCGGGTCAACAGGCTGAACACTGAAGCTTTCTTT. Protein sequence: CASSNRVNRLNTEAFF.

V gene TRBV6-5 combines with J gene TRBJ1-3, with a possible D match to TRBD1 (5 bases). Germline V gene lookup returns CDR1 MNHEY and CDR2 SVGAGI. V shed 0 bases and J shed 4 bases, with 10 bases lying between them. The CDR3 is made up of 15 amino acids. This CDR3 is CASSYSQGSGNTIYF. For the CDR3, the DNA is TGTGCCAGCAGTTACTCGCAGGGCTCGGGAAACACCATATATTTT.

This clone appeared a few times. The chain joins TRBV6-5 to TRBJ1-5; 9 bases line up with TRBD1. V shed 8 bases, J shed 0 bases, and the junction held 2 bases outside the gene matches. This CDR3 is 14 amino acids long. CDR1 is MNHEY, CDR2 SVGAGI, per germline. The CDR3 here is CASQQGASNQPQHF. DNA of the CDR3: TGTGCCAGCCAACAGGGGGCTAGCAATCAGCCCCAGCATTTT.

The rearrangement links TRBV5-5 to TRBJ1-3, with 7 bases aligning to TRBD1. The CDR3 has 14 amino acids. Per the germline V gene, CDR1 is SGHKS and CDR2 is YYEKEE (reference sequence). Trimming removed 3 bases from V and 6 bases from J; junction bases left unmatched: 6. The CDR3 DNA is TGTGCCAGCAGCTCCTTGACAGGGTCAAACACCATATATTTT. This gives the protein CASSSLTGSNTIYF.

The genes are TRBV19 and TRBJ1-1; 8 bases line up with TRBD1. The CDR3 length is 14 residues. Trimming at V came to 7 bases and at J to 0 bases, leaving 4 bases not matched to a gene. Germline CDR1 and CDR2: LNHDA and SQIVND (reference sequence). The CDR3 sequence is CASTRDRLNTEAFF. CDR3 sequence (DNA): TGTGCCAGTACCAGGGACAGGCTGAACACTGAAGCTTTCTTT. The full variable domain, its missing parts supplied by reference TRBV19 and TRBJ1-1, is DGGITQSPKYLFRKEGQNVTLSCEQNLNHDAMYWYRQDPGQGLRLIYYSQIVNDFQKGDIAEGYSVSREKKESFPLTVTSAQKNPTAFYLCASTRDRLNTEAFFGQGTRLTVV.

The V gene is TRBV5-1, the J gene TRBJ2-2, with 9 bases lining up with TRBD1. Germline V CDR1 and CDR2: SGHRS, YFSETQ. There are 14 residues in the CDR3. V dropped 3 bases and J dropped 5; count of bases not matched to a gene: 2. The CDR3 DNA reads TGCGCCAGCAGCTCGGGACAGGGTACCGGGGAGCTGTTTTTT. Protein product: CASSSGQGTGELFF.

The DNA of the CDR3 is TGTGCCAGCAGTTTGCCCAAAGGAGCTTATGGCTACACCTTC. Translating gives CASSLPKGAYGYTF. J is TRBJ1-2 and V is TRBV28; D gene ambiguous. V was cut by 3 bases and J by 5 bases, with 13 bases left in between. Germline V lookup: CDR1 MDHEN, CDR2 SYDVKM. The CDR3 runs 14 residues.

V gene TRBV12-3 or TRBV12-4 combines with J gene TRBJ2-3, with unresolved D. Between the trimmed V and J ends, which lost 2 bases and 4 bases, there was a span of 4 bases. The CDR3 length is 12 residues. In DNA form, the CDR3 reads TGTGCCAGCAGTTTATCTCCAGATACGCAGTATTTT. It is translated as CASSLSPDTQYF.

The chain joins TRBV11-1 to TRBJ2-3, with 10 nucleotides matching TRBD1. Trimming removed 8 bases from V and 11 bases from J; junction bases left unmatched: 10. Germline CDR1 SGHAT, CDR2 FQDESV (reference sequence). CDR3 size: 13 residues. The CDR3 protein is CASGAGQGRRQYF. The DNA for the CDR3 is TGTGCCAGCGGGGCGGGACAGGGGCGAAGGCAGTATTTT.

The rearrangement joins TRBV7-9 to TRBJ1-2, with D unclear. The CDR3 sequence is 12 residues long. CDR1 is SEHNR and CDR2 is FQNEAQ in the germline V gene (reference sequence). Trimming shortened V by 5 bases and J by 3 bases, and 7 bases separated the two germline ends. The CDR3 DNA follows: TGTGCCAGCAGCAATAGAGACTATGGCTACACCTTC. Its protein product is CASSNRDYGYTF.

The chain employs TRBV19 and TRBJ2-7, with TRBD1 matching 8 bases. The CDR3 is made up of 14 amino acids. The V segment lost 4 bases and the J segment 1 base; nucleotides outside the gene matches: 3. Germline V gene data show CDR1 as LNHDA and CDR2 as SQIVND (reference sequence). CDR3 nucleotide sequence: TGTGCCAGTAGTAACCGGGACAGGTCCTACGAGCAGTACTTC. This translates into CASSNRDRSYEQYF. Together with reference TRBV19 and TRBJ2-7, the CDR3 gives the full variable domain: DGGITQSPKYLFRKEGQNVTLSCEQNLNHDAMYWYRQDPGQGLRLIYYSQIVNDFQKGDIAEGYSVSREKKESFPLTVTSAQKNPTAFYLCASSNRDRSYEQYFGPGTRLTVT.

This chain joins TRBV28 and TRBJ2-7; 9 bases fit TRBD1. Per germline, CDR1 MDHEN and CDR2 SYDVKM. This CDR3 has 17 amino acids. The V and J ends lost 6 bases and 5 bases, in that order; junction bases with no gene match: 17. CDR3 protein: CASSSPRGGQGLNEQYF. The CDR3 bases are TGTGCCAGCAGCTCTCCAAGAGGGGGACAGGGTCTAAACGAGCAGTACTTC.

The chain recombines TRBV13 with TRBJ2-1, with 14 bases fitting TRBD2. The CDR3 consists of 17 residues. Germline-derived CDR1 and CDR2 are PRHDT and FYEKMQ (reference sequence). The ends lost 2 bases at V and 6 bases at J; junction bases unmatched: 6. CDR3 DNA: TGTGCCAGCAGCTTATCGGGACTAGCGGGAGCGCGCAATGAGCAGTTCTTC. As protein: CASSLSGLAGARNEQFF.

The V and J genes are TRBV7-2 and TRBJ2-2, with D possibly TRBD2 on 5 matching bases. Germline V gene data show CDR1 as SGHTA and CDR2 as FQGNSA. V was clipped by 5 bases and J by 3 bases, with 7 bases between them. This CDR3 has 13 residues. The CDR3 loop reads CASSRTYTGELFF. For the CDR3, the DNA is TGTGCCAGCAGCCGGACTTACACCGGGGAGCTGTTTTTT.

The V call is TRBV5-6, the J call TRBJ2-7; 7 bases agree with TRBD1. This CDR3 has 14 amino acids. The J segment lost 4 bases and the V segment lost 2 bases, leaving 6 bases of the junction unmatched. Germline CDR1 and CDR2: SGHDT and YYEEEE. The chain's CDR3 is CASSFGRGIYEQYF. The CDR3 coding sequence is TGTGCCAGCAGCTTTGGCAGGGGGATTTACGAGCAGTACTTC.

The CDR3: CASGSPGQLGEQFF. CDR3 coding DNA: TGTGCTAGTGGTTCCCCCGGACAGTTAGGGGAGCAGTTCTTC. This chain links TRBV12-5 with TRBJ2-1; D is perhaps TRBD1 (6 bases). The germline gives CDR1 LGHNT, CDR2 FRNRAP. V was clipped by 4 bases and J by 10 bases, with 17 bases between them. The CDR3 is 14 amino acids.

This chain uses TRBV14 with TRBJ2-4; D not resolved. This CDR3 has 17 residues. V lost 6 bases, J lost 0 bases, and 18 bases lay in between. Per germline, CDR1 SGHDN and CDR2 FVKESK. CDR3 sequence: CASRTPHRAIAKNIQYF. DNA for the CDR3: TGTGCCAGCAGAACCCCCCACAGAGCTATAGCCAAAAACATTCAGTACTTC.